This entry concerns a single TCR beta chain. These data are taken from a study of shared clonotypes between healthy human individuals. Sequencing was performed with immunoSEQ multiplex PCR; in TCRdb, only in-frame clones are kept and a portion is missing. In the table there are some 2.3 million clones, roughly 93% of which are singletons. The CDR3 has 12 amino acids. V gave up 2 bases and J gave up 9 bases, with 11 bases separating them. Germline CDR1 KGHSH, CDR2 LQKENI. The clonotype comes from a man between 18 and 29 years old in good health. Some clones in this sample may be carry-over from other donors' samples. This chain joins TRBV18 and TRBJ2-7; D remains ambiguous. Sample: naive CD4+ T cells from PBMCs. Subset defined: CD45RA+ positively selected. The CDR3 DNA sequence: TGTGCCAGCTCACCAAGGGCCGAGGTGCAGTACTTC. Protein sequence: CASSPRAEVQYF.